This is a list of T cell receptor beta chains from one sample in a study of human T cells and chemical hapten exposure. TCRdb reanalysed the RACE reads using MiXCR and keeps one entry per CDR3 protein. The sample lists about 35,000 distinct CDR3 sequences, around 6.4% occurring once. The sequencing here drew on whole blood, taken in connection with sensitization to the hapten diphenylcyclopropenone (DPC). These TCRs come from a woman aged 30 to 39 with alopecia areata. Some clones in this sample may be carry-over from other donors' samples. The CDR3 runs from the conserved cysteine through the conserved F or W. A D gene is named only where the DNA matches it firmly. Rows may omit the clone size; those that give it use once, few, many or a size class.

j_call | cdr3_length | d_call | v_call | clone_size | cdr3_nt | cdr3_aa
TRBJ2-3 | 15 | TRBD2 | TRBV7-9 | many | TGTGCCAGCAGCTTATCTAGCGGGGCCACAGATACGCAGTATTTT | CASSLSSGATDTQYF
TRBJ1-6 | 15 | TRBD1 | TRBV12-3/TRBV12-4 | few | TGTGCCAGCAGTTTCGGGACAGGGGGCAATTCACCCCTCCACTTT | CASSFGTGGNSPLHF
TRBJ1-3 | 15 | TRBD1 | TRBV6-5 | few | TGTGCCAGCAGTAGAGGACAGGTCTCTGGAAACACCATATATTTT | CASSRGQVSGNTIYF
TRBJ1-4 | 14 | NA | TRBV13 | few | TGTGCCAGCAGCTTAGCAGGGGATAGTGAAAAACTGTTTTTT | CASSLAGDSEKLFF
TRBJ2-5 | 15 | NA | TRBV6-2/TRBV6-3 | many | TGTGCCAGCACCGAACGGGGGACAGTCAAAGAGACCCAGTACTTC | CASTERGTVKETQYF
TRBJ1-1 | 15 | TRBD1 | TRBV5-4 | few | TGTGCCAGCAGCCTCCGGGACAGGGGTTTCACTGAAGCTTTCTTT | CASSLRDRGFTEAFF
TRBJ1-5 | 13 | NA | TRBV6-6 | NA | TGTGCCAGCAGTCACTCAATCAATCAGCCCCAGCATTTT | CASSHSINQPQHF
TRBJ2-3 | 13 | NA | TRBV20-1 | NA | TGCAGTGCTGTGAACAACGCGCAGGGTACGCAGTATTTT | CSAVNNAQGTQYF
TRBJ1-5 | 15 | TRBD1 | TRBV6-2/TRBV6-3 | NA | TGTGCCAGCAGGACAGGGGTTCGGAGCAATCAGCCCCAGCATTTT | CASRTGVRSNQPQHF
TRBJ1-5 | 15 | TRBD1 | TRBV27 | few | TGTGCCAGCAGTTTACAGGGGGCGGACAATCAGCCCCAGCATTTT | CASSLQGADNQPQHF
TRBJ2-2 | 15 | NA | TRBV12-3/TRBV12-4 | many | TGTGCCAGCAGTTTACCGGGGCTAAACACCGGGGAGCTGTTTTTT | CASSLPGLNTGELFF
TRBJ2-3 | 19 | TRBD1 | TRBV4-3 | few | TGCGCCAGCAGCCAAGTCGGGTCAGAGGGGACAGGGAGCACTTATACGCAGTATTTT | CASSQVGSEGTGSTYTQYF
TRBJ1-1 | 13 | NA | TRBV7-9 | many | TGTGCCAGCAGCCTTGCGGGGCAGGGACGAGCTTTCTTT | CASSLAGQGRAFF
TRBJ1-1 | 15 | NA | TRBV6-1 | many | TGTGCCAGCAGCGAACCACCCCGGGACCGCACTGAAGCTTTCTTT | CASSEPPRDRTEAFF
TRBJ2-7 | 14 | NA | TRBV28 | few | TGTGCCAGCAGTCTGTTCAGGAGCTCCTACGAGCAGTACTTC | CASSLFRSSYEQYF
TRBJ1-2 | 16 | TRBD1 | TRBV4-1 | NA | TGCGCCAGCAGCAAAACACGACAGGGACGCAACTATGGCTACACCTTC | CASSKTRQGRNYGYTF
TRBJ1-5 | 13 | NA | TRBV29-1 | NA | TGCAGCGTTGCAGGGGCGAGCAATCAGCCCCAGCATTTT | CSVAGASNQPQHF
TRBJ2-3 | 16 | NA | TRBV9 | few | TGTGCCAGCAGCGTAGAGGGTCCATTGGGCACAGATACGCAGTATTTT | CASSVEGPLGTDTQYF
TRBJ2-5 | 16 | NA | TRBV6-2/TRBV6-3 | few | TGTGCCAGCAGCCTCGGGGCCGCCGGGGGTTTCGAGACCCAGTACTTC | CASSLGAAGGFETQYF
TRBJ2-3 | 15 | NA | TRBV7-3 | many | TGTGCCAGCAGCTTAACGGGGGGGCTCACAGATACGCAGTATTTT | CASSLTGGLTDTQYF
TRBJ1-1 | 16 | NA | TRBV7-9 | many | TGTGCCAGCAGCTTAGGCCGAGCCCCGAGGGACACTGAAGCTTTCTTT | CASSLGRAPRDTEAFF
TRBJ1-6 | 14 | TRBD1 | TRBV20-1 | NA | TGCAGTGCTAGAGGGCAGGGGGTAAGATCACCCCTCCACTTT | CSARGQGVRSPLHF